Described below is a single T cell receptor (beta chain) sequence and its context. The data derive from a study of PD-L1 blockade in urothelial cancer. Study at large: Bladder-origin urothelial cancer in males described about 85% of the 29 patients.

Clones were read by immunoSEQ multiplex PCR, and TCRdb kept only the in-frame ones, dropping some. The table has tens of thousands of clones, almost 90% seen once. Time point reported: peripheral blood 6 weeks after treatment start. The V segment lost 5 bases and the J segment 7 bases; nucleotides outside the gene matches: 8. The CDR3 runs 14 residues. Germline V lookup: CDR1 MDHEN, CDR2 SYDVKM. This clonotype was obtained from a man in his sixties with urothelial cancer. The input for sequencing was PBMCs, taken around atezolizumab (anti-PD-L1) treatment. The V gene is TRBV28, the J gene TRBJ2-7; TRBD2 matches at 10 bases. This CDR3 reads CASSHGTSVVEQYF. The CDR3 DNA sequence: TGTGCCAGCAGTCACGGGACTAGCGTCGTGGAGCAGTACTTC. Looking up the rest from reference TRBV28 and TRBJ2-7 gives the full variable domain: DVKVTQSSRYLVKRTGEKVFLECVQDMDHENMFWYRQDPGLGLRLIYFSYDVKMKEKGDIPEGYSVSREKKERFSLILESASTNQTSMYLCASSHGTSVVEQYFGPGTRLTVT.